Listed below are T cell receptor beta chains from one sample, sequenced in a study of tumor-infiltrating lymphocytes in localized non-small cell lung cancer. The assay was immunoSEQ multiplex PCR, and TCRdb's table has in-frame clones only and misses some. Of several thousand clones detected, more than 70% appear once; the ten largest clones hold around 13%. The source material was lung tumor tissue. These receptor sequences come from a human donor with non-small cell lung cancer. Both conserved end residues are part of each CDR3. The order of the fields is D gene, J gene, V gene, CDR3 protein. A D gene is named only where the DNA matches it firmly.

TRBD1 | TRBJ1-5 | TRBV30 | CAWSRGQGAGNQPQHF
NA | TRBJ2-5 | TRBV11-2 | CASSLVGGRETQYF
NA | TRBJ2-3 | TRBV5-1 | CASSQEKSTDTQYF
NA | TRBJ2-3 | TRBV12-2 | CASRLRLAGGISTDTQYF
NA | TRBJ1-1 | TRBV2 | CASSPFSGLNTEAFF
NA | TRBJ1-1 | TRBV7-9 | CASSLQGGGNTEAFF
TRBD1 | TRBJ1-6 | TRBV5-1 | CASSDTGASPLHF
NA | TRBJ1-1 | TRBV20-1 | CSARTQGEAFF
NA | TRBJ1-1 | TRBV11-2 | CASSFSGGAGTEAFF
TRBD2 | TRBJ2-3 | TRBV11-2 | CASSPPGLAGTDTQYF
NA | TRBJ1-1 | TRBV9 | CASSDKSNTEAFF
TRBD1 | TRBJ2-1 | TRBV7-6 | CASSLTGDGEQFF
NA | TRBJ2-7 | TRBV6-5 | CASSGPYEQYF
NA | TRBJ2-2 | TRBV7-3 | CASSDSSGELFF
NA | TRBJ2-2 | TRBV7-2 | CASSLASGRTTGELFF
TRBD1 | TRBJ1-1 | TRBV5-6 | CASSLARGQRTVNTEAFF
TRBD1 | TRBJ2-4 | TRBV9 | CASSPGQVEDIQYF
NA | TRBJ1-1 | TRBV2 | CASSILGATNTEAFF
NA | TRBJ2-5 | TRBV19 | CASSIAGGETQYF
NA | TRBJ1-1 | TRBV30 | CAWSRTNTEAFF
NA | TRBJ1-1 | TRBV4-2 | CASSQDLLVNTEAFF
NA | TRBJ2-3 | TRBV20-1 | CSATSTDTQYF
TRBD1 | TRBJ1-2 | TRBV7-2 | CASSRRQGGIYGYTF
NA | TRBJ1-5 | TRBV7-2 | CASSGSSNQPQHF
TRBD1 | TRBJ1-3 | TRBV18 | CASSPGQGAHGNTIYF
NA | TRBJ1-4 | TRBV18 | CASSYTGANEKLFF
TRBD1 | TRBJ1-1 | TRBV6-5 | CASSNPRQGHTEAFF
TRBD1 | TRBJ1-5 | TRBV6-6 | CASSYGQGSQPQHF
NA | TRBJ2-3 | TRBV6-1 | CASSVGRITDTQYF
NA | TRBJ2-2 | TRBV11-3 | CASSLFGGPNTGELFF
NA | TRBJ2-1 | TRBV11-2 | CASSLERNEQFF
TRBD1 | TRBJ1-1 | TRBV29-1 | CSAGGDRYGTEAFF
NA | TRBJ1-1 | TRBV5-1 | CASSVWATNTEAFF
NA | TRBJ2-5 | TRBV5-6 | CASSFTPGHQETQYF
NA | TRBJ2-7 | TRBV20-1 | CSAGTFYEQYF
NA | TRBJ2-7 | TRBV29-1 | CSVEGHESYEQYF
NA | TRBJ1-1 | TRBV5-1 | CASSLASSFRVNTEAFF
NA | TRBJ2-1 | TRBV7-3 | CASSPSQGLEYNEQFF
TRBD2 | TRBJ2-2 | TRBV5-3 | CARSLIAGGLTGELFF
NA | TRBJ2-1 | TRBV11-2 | CASSSRDRLYNEQFF
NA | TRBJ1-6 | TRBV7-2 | CASSLRTEYSSPLHF